The source of this T cell receptor (beta chain) is a study of CD8+ T cells in alopecia areata. Study-wide results and limits: An increase in clonality over normal scalp was evident in lesional scalp, especially alopecia totalis/universalis.

Sequencing templates came from extracted RNA that was reverse transcribed into cDNA. Sequencing used immunoSEQ multiplex PCR; TCRdb keeps in-frame clones, though not all of them. Counted here are 110,000 to 150,000 clones, 54% occurring once; the ten biggest clones make up 15% to 20%. Specified treatment: oral pan-JAK inhibitor, 5-10 mg twice daily. Note on this clone: Its antigen is unknown.

The input for sequencing was CD8+ T cells sorted from blood, taken at week 4, from a patient treated with tofacitinib. This receptor was obtained from a human donor with alopecia areata.

Here the CDR3 DNA reads TGCGCCAGCAGCGGGAGGTTTGGTCACACTGAAGCTTTCTTT. It is translated as CASSGRFGHTEAFF. The chain carries TRBV5-1 and TRBJ1-1; no clear D gene. CDR1 is SGHRS, CDR2 YFSETQ, per germline. The CDR3 runs to 14 residues. V was trimmed by 4 bases and J by 3 bases, leaving 13 bases between them. Together with reference TRBV5-1 and TRBJ1-1, the CDR3 gives the full variable domain: KAGVTQTPRYLIKTRGQQVTLSCSPISGHRSVSWYQQTPGQGLQFLFEYFSETQRNKGNFPGRFSGRQFSNSRSEMNVSTLELGDSALYLCASSGRFGHTEAFFGQGTRLTVV.